Reported below is one T cell receptor beta chain. Since a much larger clone is just one base distant, this may be a read error. In this CDR3 the conserved last residue, phenylalanine or tryptophan, is missing, so a read error is likely. Semi-nested PCR with Nested Universal Primer A followed constant-region reverse priming of full-length variable regions. TCRdb processed the 5' RACE reads anew with MiXCR; each CDR3 protein has one entry. The data show 50,000 to 60,000 distinct CDR3 sequences, less than 25% seen once. The germline CDR1 and CDR2 sequences are SGHTA and FQGTGA. This CDR3 has 15 amino acids. Germline trimming cut 4 bases from V and 2 bases from J; bases unmatched to any gene: 4. The sorted Tregs were CD4+CD25+CD127-/low cells.

Input material: tumor-infiltrating Tregs sorted from the breast tumor. V is TRBV7-3 and J is TRBJ2-2, with 7 bases that match TRBD2. This receptor was identified in a female donor with breast cancer. The CDR3 DNA is TGTGCCAGCAGCTCGGCTAGCGGAAACACCGGGGAGCTGTTTGTT. Amino acid sequence: CASSSASGNTGELFV.